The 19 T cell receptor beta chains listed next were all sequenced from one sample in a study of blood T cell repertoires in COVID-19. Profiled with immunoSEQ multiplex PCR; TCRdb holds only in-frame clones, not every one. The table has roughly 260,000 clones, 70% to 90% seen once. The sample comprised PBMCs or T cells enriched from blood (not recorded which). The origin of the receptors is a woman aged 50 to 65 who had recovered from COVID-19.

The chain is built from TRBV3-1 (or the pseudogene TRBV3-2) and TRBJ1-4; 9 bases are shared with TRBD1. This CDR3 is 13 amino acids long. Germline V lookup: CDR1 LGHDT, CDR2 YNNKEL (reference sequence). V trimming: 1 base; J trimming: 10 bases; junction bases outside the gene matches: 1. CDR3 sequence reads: CASSQAGQGKLFF. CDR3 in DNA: TGTGCCAGCAGCCAAGCGGGACAGGGAAAACTGTTTTTT.

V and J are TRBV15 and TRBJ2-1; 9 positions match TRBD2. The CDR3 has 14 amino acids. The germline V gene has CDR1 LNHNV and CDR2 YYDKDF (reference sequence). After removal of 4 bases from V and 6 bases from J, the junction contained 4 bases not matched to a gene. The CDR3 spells CATSISGRGNEQFF. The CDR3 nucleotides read TGTGCCACCAGCATTAGCGGGAGAGGCAATGAGCAGTTCTTC.

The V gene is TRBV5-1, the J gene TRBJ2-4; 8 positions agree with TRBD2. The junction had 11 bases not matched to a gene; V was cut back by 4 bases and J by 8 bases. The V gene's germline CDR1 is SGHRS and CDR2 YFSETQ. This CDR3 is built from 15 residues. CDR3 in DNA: TGCGCCAGCAGCCCTACCAGTAGCGGGAATGACATTCAGTACTTC. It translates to CASSPTSSGNDIQYF.

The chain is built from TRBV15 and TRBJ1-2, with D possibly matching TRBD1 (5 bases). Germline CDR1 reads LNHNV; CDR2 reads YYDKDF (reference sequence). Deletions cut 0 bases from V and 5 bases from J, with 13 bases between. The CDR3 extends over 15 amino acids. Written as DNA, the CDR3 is TGTGCCACCAGCAGAGATGGGGGGGGTCGGTATGGCTACACCTTC. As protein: CATSRDGGGRYGYTF.

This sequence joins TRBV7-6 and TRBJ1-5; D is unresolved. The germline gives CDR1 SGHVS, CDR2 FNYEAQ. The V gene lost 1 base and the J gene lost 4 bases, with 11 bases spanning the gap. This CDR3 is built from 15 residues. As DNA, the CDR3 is TGTGCCAGCAGCTTAGGGTCAGGAACAAATCAGCCCCAGCATTTT. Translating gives CASSLGSGTNQPQHF.

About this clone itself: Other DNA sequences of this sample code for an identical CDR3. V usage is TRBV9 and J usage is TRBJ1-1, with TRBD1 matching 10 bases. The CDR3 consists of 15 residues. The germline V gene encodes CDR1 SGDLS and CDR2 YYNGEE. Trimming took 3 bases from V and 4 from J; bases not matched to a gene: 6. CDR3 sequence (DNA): TGTGCCAGCAGCGCGACGGGACAGGGGAGCACTGAAGCTTTCTTT. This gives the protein CASSATGQGSTEAFF. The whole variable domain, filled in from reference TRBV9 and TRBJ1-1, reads DSGVTQTPKHLITATGQRVTLRCSPRSGDLSVYWYQQSLDQGLQFLIQYYNGEERAKGNILERFSAQQFPDLHSELNLSSLELGDSALYFCASSATGQGSTEAFFGQGTRLTVV.

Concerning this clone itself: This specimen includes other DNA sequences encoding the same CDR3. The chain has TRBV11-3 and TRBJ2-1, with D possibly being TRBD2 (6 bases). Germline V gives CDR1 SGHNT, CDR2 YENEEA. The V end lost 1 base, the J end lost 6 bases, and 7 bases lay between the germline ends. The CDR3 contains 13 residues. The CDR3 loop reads CASSLGGINEQFF. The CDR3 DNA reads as TGTGCCAGCAGCTTAGGCGGGATCAATGAGCAGTTCTTC. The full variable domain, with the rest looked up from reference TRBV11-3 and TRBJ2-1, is EAGVVQSPRYKIIEKKQPVAFWCNPISGHNTLYWYLQNLGQGPELLIRYENEEAVDDSQLPKDRFSAERLKGVDSTLKIQPAELGDSAVYLCASSLGGINEQFFGPGTRLTVL.

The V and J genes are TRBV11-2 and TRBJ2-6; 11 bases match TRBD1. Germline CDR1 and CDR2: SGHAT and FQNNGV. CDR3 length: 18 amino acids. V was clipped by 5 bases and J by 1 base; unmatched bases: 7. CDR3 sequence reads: CASSHGTGGLSGANVLTF. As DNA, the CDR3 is TGTGCCAGCAGCCATGGGACAGGGGGTCTGTCTGGGGCCAACGTCCTGACTTTC.

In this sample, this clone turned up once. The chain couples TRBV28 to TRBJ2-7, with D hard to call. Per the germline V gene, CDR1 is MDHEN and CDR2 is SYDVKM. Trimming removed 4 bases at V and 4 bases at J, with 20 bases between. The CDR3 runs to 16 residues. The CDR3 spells CASSSDSTQRWYEQYF. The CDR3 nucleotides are TGTGCCAGCAGTTCCGACTCCACCCAGCGTTGGTACGAGCAGTACTTC.

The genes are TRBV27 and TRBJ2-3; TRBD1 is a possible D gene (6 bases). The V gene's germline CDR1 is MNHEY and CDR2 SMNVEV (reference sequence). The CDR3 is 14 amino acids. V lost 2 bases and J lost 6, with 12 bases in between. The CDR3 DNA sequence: TGTGCCAGCAGTTTACAGGGGACCCGTGATACGCAGTATTTT. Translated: CASSLQGTRDTQYF.

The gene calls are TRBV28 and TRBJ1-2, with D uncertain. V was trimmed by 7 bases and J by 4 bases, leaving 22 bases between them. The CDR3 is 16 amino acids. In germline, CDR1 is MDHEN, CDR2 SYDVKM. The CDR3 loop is CASMQYFGGRIYGYTF. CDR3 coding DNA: TGTGCCAGCATGCAATATTTCGGCGGCAGAATCTATGGCTACACCTTC.

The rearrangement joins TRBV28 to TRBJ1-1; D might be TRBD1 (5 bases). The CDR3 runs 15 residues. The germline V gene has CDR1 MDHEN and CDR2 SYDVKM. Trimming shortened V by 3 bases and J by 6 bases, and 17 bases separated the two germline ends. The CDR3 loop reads CASSFLFQGKAEAFF. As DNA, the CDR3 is TGTGCCAGCAGTTTTCTCTTCCAGGGTAAGGCTGAAGCTTTCTTT.

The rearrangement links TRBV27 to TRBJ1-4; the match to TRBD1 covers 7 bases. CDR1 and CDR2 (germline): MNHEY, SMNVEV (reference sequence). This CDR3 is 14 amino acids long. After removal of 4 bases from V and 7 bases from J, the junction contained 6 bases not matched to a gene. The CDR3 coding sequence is TGTGCCAGCAGTTCGACAGGGTTTAGTGAAAAACTGTTTTTT. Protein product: CASSSTGFSEKLFF.

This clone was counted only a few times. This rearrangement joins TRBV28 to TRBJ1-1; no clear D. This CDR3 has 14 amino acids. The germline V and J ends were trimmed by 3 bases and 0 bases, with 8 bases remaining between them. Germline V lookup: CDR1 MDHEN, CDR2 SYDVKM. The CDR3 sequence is CASSFYGMNTEAFF. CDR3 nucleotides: TGTGCCAGCAGTTTCTACGGTATGAACACTGAAGCTTTCTTT.

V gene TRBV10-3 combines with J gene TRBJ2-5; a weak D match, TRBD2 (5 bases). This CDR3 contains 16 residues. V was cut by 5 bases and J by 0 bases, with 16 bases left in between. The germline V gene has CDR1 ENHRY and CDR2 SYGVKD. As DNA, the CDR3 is TGTGCCATCAGTCCCGGAGGCGGGTGGTACCAAGAGACCCAGTACTTC. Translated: CAISPGGGWYQETQYF.

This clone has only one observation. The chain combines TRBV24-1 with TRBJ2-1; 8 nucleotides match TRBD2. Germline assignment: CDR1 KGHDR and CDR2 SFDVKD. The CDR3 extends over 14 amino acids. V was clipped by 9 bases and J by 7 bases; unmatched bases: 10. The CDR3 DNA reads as TGTGCCACCGCCAGGCGGGAGGTGTGGAATGAGCAGTTCTTC. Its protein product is CATARREVWNEQFF.

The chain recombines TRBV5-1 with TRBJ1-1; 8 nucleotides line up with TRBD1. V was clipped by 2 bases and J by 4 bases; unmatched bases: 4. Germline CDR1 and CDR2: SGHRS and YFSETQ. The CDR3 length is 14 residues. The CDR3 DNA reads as TGCGCCAGCAGCTTACTCACAGGGGGCACTGAAGCTTTCTTT. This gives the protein CASSLLTGGTEAFF.

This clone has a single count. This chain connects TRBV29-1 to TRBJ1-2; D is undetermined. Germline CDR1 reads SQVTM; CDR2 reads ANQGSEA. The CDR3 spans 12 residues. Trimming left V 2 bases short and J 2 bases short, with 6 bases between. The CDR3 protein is CSVERRNYGYTF. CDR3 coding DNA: TGCAGCGTTGAACGGAGAAACTATGGCTACACCTTC.

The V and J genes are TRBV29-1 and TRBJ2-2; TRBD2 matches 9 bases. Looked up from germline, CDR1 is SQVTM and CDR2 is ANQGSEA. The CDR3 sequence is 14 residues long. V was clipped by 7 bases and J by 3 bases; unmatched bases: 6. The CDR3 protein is CSGRGLADTGELFF. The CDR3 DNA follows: TGCAGCGGAAGGGGACTAGCCGACACCGGGGAGCTGTTTTTT.